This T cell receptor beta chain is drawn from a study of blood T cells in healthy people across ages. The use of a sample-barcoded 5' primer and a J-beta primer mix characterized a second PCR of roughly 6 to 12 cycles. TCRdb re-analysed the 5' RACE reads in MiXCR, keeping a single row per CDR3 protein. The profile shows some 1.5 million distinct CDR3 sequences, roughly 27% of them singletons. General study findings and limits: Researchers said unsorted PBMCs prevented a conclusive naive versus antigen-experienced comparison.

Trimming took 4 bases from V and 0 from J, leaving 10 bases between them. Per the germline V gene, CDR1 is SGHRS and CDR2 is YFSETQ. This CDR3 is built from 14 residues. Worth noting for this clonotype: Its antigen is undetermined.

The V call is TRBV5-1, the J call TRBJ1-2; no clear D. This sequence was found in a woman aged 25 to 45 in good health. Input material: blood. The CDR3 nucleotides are TGCGCCAGCAGCAAACAAACCGCTAACTATGGCTACACCTTC. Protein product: CASSKQTANYGYTF.